Following are 23 T cell receptor beta chains from one sample sequenced in a study of cytomegalovirus exposure and HLA in healthy donors. Clones were read by immunoSEQ multiplex PCR, and TCRdb kept only the in-frame ones, dropping some. Here the sample spans around 250,000 clones, 90% being singletons. Sequencing input: PBMCs. The receptors come from a woman younger than 35 in good health and CMV-seronegative.

This clone was seen a single time. The gene calls are TRBV18 and TRBJ2-1; 8 bases fit TRBD1. The CDR3 is 17 amino acids. J lost 1 base, V lost 3 bases, and 8 bases had no gene match. Germline CDR1 reads KGHSH; CDR2 reads LQKENI. The CDR3 loop is CASSPTGEPFSYNEQFF. Written as DNA, the CDR3 is TGTGCCAGCTCACCGACAGGGGAACCCTTTTCCTACAATGAGCAGTTCTTC.

The J gene is TRBJ2-7, the V gene TRBV4-1, with 9 bases lining up with TRBD1. CDR3 length equals 14 residues. The trim removed 4 bases at V and 6 bases at J, leaving 7 bases unmatched. Germline loops: CDR1 MGHRA, CDR2 YSYEKL. The CDR3 coding sequence is TGCGCCAGCAGCCCCGGGACAGGGAGGTTCGAGCAGTACTTC. Translated, it gives CASSPGTGRFEQYF.

The rearrangement joins TRBV29-1 to TRBJ1-1, with D tentatively TRBD1 (6 bases). Germline values: CDR1 SQVTM, CDR2 ANQGSEA. The CDR3 is made up of 12 amino acids. V lost 7 bases and J 0 bases, leaving 9 bases between the germline ends. CDR3 in DNA: TGCAGCGCTGACAGGCTGAACACTGAAGCTTTCTTT. It encodes CSADRLNTEAFF.

The V gene is TRBV29-1, the J gene TRBJ1-1; D is perhaps TRBD1 (6 bases). This CDR3 is 13 amino acids long. CDR1 SQVTM and CDR2 ANQGSEA come from the germline V gene. Trimming took 7 bases from V and 7 from J, leaving 19 bases between them. DNA of the CDR3: TGCAGCGGTCGACAGGCTCTAGAGGTTGAAGCTTTCTTT. This translates into CSGRQALEVEAFF.

The chain links TRBV7-6 to TRBJ1-1, with D possibly matching TRBD1 (6 bases). This CDR3 is 19 amino acids long. Germline lookup yields CDR1 SGHVS and CDR2 FNYEAQ. Trimming took off 2 bases at V and 1 base at J, with 23 bases between the two ends. The CDR3 region has the DNA TGTGCCAGCAGCTTATACGCAGGGGTGGTGGACGTAGAGAACACTGAAGCTTTCTTT. Amino acids: CASSLYAGVVDVENTEAFF.

V usage is TRBV11-2 and J usage is TRBJ2-3, with 13 bases identical to TRBD2. Trimming took 5 bases from V and 2 from J; bases not matched to a gene: 7. The CDR3 extends over 17 amino acids. Germline V gene data show CDR1 as SGHAT and CDR2 as FQNNGV. For the CDR3, the DNA is TGTGCCAGCAGCCCGGGACTAGCGGGGAGACACACAGATACGCAGTATTTT. This translates into CASSPGLAGRHTDTQYF.

This chain links TRBV10-2 with TRBJ1-4; D is perhaps TRBD1 (5 bases). V was shortened by 5 bases and J by 3 bases, with 10 bases between the two germline ends. The CDR3 extends over 14 amino acids. CDR1 WSHSY and CDR2 SAAADI come from the germline V gene. CDR3 residues: CASSRQRPNEKLFF. In nucleotides, the CDR3 is TGCGCCAGCAGTAGACAGAGACCTAATGAAAAACTGTTTTTT.

The chain joins TRBV11-2 to TRBJ2-7, with 9 bases aligning to TRBD1. CDR3 length equals 14 residues. Germline CDR1 SGHAT, CDR2 FQNNGV. J lost 5 bases, V lost 3 bases, and 5 bases had no gene match. CDR3 DNA: TGTGCCAGCAGCTTGGGGACAGGGTATGACGAGCAGTACTTC. Protein: CASSLGTGYDEQYF.

The V and J genes are TRBV6-5 and TRBJ2-3; 12 nucleotides align to TRBD2. V lost 4 bases to trimming and J lost 4 bases; unmatched junction nucleotides: 3. This CDR3 is 15 amino acids long. The germline V gene has CDR1 MNHEY and CDR2 SVGAGI. The CDR3 region is CASSSSGGDADTQYF. The CDR3 DNA sequence: TGTGCCAGCAGTTCTAGCGGGGGGGACGCAGATACGCAGTATTTT.

This clone was seen a single time. The V and J genes are TRBV7-3 and TRBJ2-1; 8 bases are shared with TRBD1. CDR3 length equals 15 residues. Germline-derived CDR1 and CDR2 are SGHTA and FQGTGA. V lost 5 bases to trimming and J lost 5 bases; unmatched junction nucleotides: 8. The CDR3 sequence: CASSLTGQAHNEQFF. Written as DNA, the CDR3 is TGTGCCAGCAGCCTTACGGGACAGGCACACAATGAGCAGTTCTTC.

CDR3 DNA sequence: TGCGCCAGCAGCCAAGACGGACTCACTGAAGCTTTCTTT. Translating it yields CASSQDGLTEAFF. V and J are TRBV4-1 and TRBJ1-1; D ambiguous. Germline V gives CDR1 MGHRA, CDR2 YSYEKL. Deletions cut 0 bases from V and 4 bases from J, with 6 bases between. This CDR3 contains 13 residues.

This chain uses TRBV28 with TRBJ2-5; 10 nucleotides align to TRBD2. The CDR3 contains 14 residues. With 5 bases clipped from V and 5 bases from J, the junction kept 5 bases outside the gene matches. CDR1 is MDHEN, CDR2 SYDVKM, per germline. CDR3 loop: CASSLAGVRETQYF. The CDR3 bases are TGTGCCAGCAGTCTAGCGGGGGTCCGGGAGACCCAGTACTTC.

This chain uses TRBV30 with TRBJ1-6; perhaps TRBD1 as D (5 bases). Germline-derived CDR1 and CDR2 are GTSNPN and SVGIG (reference sequence). The CDR3 contains 14 residues. Trimming took 2 bases from V and 9 from J, leaving 14 bases between them. This CDR3 reads CAWSFGQHGSPLHF. The CDR3 DNA sequence: TGTGCCTGGAGTTTCGGACAACATGGTTCACCCCTCCACTTT.

This rearrangement joins TRBV18 to TRBJ1-1; 10 bases match TRBD1. The germline CDR1 and CDR2 sequences are KGHSH and LQKENI. The CDR3 covers 16 residues. V lost 3 bases and J lost 2; bases outside the gene matches: 6. Here the CDR3 DNA reads TGTGCCAGCTCACCGAGCCGGACAGGGGGTAACACTGAAGCTTTCTTT. Translation gives CASSPSRTGGNTEAFF.

The chain is built from TRBV5-1 and TRBJ1-5; weak D call: TRBD1 (6 bases). V was clipped by 4 bases and J by 15 bases, with 20 bases between them. This CDR3 region has 13 residues. Germline CDR1 reads SGHRS; CDR2 reads YFSETQ. In DNA form, the CDR3 reads TGCGCCAGCAGCCCTACGCCCAACAGGGTGTGGCATTTT. Translating it yields CASSPTPNRVWHF.

The chain links TRBV4-1 to TRBJ2-1; D remains ambiguous. Germline values: CDR1 MGHRA, CDR2 YSYEKL. The CDR3 covers 12 residues. Trimming took off 0 bases at V and 10 bases at J, with 7 bases between the two ends. The CDR3 coding sequence is TGCGCCAGCAGCCAAGACAGTCCCGAGCAGTTCTTC. Its protein is CASSQDSPEQFF.

The CDR3 region has the DNA TGTGCCAGCAGCTTTACTAGCGGGGGGCCCGCAGATACGCAGTATTTT. It specifies CASSFTSGGPADTQYF. The rearrangement uses TRBV5-6 and TRBJ2-3, with 12 bases aligning to TRBD2. Trimming at V came to 2 bases and at J to 4 bases, leaving 5 bases not matched to a gene. There are 16 residues in the CDR3. Per germline, CDR1 SGHDT and CDR2 YYEEEE. Variable domain in full (rest from reference TRBV5-6 and TRBJ2-3): DAGVTQSPTHLIKTRGQQVTLRCSPKSGHDTVSWYQQALGQGPQFIFQYYEEEERQRGNFPDRFSGHQFPNYSSELNVNALLLGDSALYLCASSFTSGGPADTQYFGPGTRLTVL.

The genes are TRBV4-1 and TRBJ2-2, with 9 bases matching TRBD2. Looked up from germline, CDR1 is MGHRA and CDR2 is YSYEKL. V lost 3 bases, J lost 1 base, and 15 bases stayed unmatched. The CDR3 has 20 amino acids. CDR3: CASSHGPVAGAVWNTGELFF. CDR3 DNA sequence: TGCGCCAGCAGCCACGGCCCAGTAGCGGGGGCGGTATGGAACACCGGGGAGCTGTTTTTT.

The chain carries TRBV28 and TRBJ2-7; 11 bases line up with TRBD1. V lost 6 bases to trimming and J lost 3 bases; unmatched junction nucleotides: 4. CDR3 length: 14 amino acids. Germline V gene sequence: CDR1 MDHEN, CDR2 SYDVKM. CDR3 nucleotides: TGTGCCAGCAGCACCGGGACAGGGGGCTACGAGCAGTACTTC. Protein: CASSTGTGGYEQYF.

J is TRBJ2-5 and V is TRBV7-9; D may be TRBD2 (6 bases). Germline V gene data show CDR1 as SEHNR and CDR2 as FQNEAQ (reference sequence). CDR3 length: 15 amino acids. V gave up 1 base and J gave up 1 base, with 10 bases separating them. Here the CDR3 DNA reads TGTGCCAGCAGCTTAGGCCGGACTACCCAAGAGACCCAGTACTTC. As protein: CASSLGRTTQETQYF.

This chain links TRBV7-3 with TRBJ1-4, with a weak D call TRBD1 (5 bases). V was trimmed by 7 bases and J by 8 bases, leaving 11 bases between them. The CDR3 spans 12 residues. Germline CDR1 SGHTA, CDR2 FQGTGA. As DNA, the CDR3 is TGTGCCAGCACCCCGGGGGGGGAAAAACTGTTTTTT. Protein sequence: CASTPGGEKLFF. The full variable domain, rest sourced from reference TRBV7-3 and TRBJ1-4, is GAGVSQTPSNKVTEKGKYVELRCDPISGHTALYWYRQSLGQGPEFLIYFQGTGAADDSGLPNDRFFAVRPEGSVSTLKIQRTERGDSAVYLCASTPGGEKLFFGSGTQLSVL.

The chain carries TRBV7-8 and TRBJ2-7; a weak D match, TRBD1 (5 bases). The ends were cut back, 7 bases at V and 2 bases at J, with 12 bases in the middle. This CDR3 is 13 amino acids long. The germline CDR1 and CDR2 sequences are SGHVS and FQNEAQ. CDR3 DNA: TGTGCCAGCACGGTGGGGCCTGCCTACGAGCAGTACTTC. Translation gives CASTVGPAYEQYF.

This chain links TRBV13 with TRBJ2-2; 14 nucleotides agree with TRBD2. Germline-derived CDR1 and CDR2 are PRHDT and FYEKMQ (reference sequence). This CDR3 region has 19 residues. Trimming at V came to 5 bases and at J to 4 bases, leaving 12 bases not matched to a gene. The CDR3 coding sequence is TGTGCCAGCAGCCCCCGACTAGCGGGGGGGCGATGGGGCACCGGGGAGCTGTTTTTT. Translation: CASSPRLAGGRWGTGELFF.